The 8 T cell receptor beta chains reported below all come from one sample, sequenced in a study of cytomegalovirus exposure and HLA in healthy donors. PCR employed 60 Vbeta and 13 Jbeta primers. Sequencing was performed with immunoSEQ multiplex PCR; in TCRdb, only in-frame clones are kept and a portion is missing. Here the sample spans 95,000 to 100,000 clones, 70% to 80% being singletons. The sequenced material came from PBMCs. The source is a female donor in good health and CMV-seronegative.

V and J are TRBV7-9 and TRBJ2-7; possibly TRBD2 for D (5 bases). This CDR3 is built from 16 residues. CDR1 SEHNR and CDR2 FQNEAQ come from the germline V gene (reference sequence). Trimming removed 5 bases from V and 6 bases from J, with 23 bases in between. CDR3 sequence: CASSDEGGGRLGEQYF. CDR3 nucleotide sequence: TGTGCCAGCAGCGACGAAGGTGGCGGGCGCTTGGGCGAGCAGTACTTC.

This clone was observed a handful of times. The chain joins TRBV7-9 to TRBJ2-7; TRBD1 matches at 8 bases. CDR3 length equals 14 residues. V lost 4 bases, J lost 2 bases, and 4 bases stayed unmatched. The germline V gene has CDR1 SEHNR and CDR2 FQNEAQ (reference sequence). CDR3 amino acids: CASSSRGRPYEQYF. In DNA, the CDR3 is TGTGCCAGCAGCTCCAGGGGGCGGCCCTACGAGCAGTACTTC.

With respect to this clone: Compared with germline, one end of the junction differs, possibly owing to a read error. The CDR3 sequence is CSSSLAAGGASKTQYF. DNA of the CDR3: TGTTCCAGCAGCTTAGCGGCAGGGGGCGCCTCGAAGACCCAGTACTTC. This chain links TRBV7-9 with TRBJ2-5; 8 positions agree with TRBD1. Germline V lookup: CDR1 SEHNR, CDR2 FQNEAQ (reference sequence). The CDR3 is 16 residues long.

This clone was seen only once. The chain carries TRBV5-5 and TRBJ1-5; a possible D gene is TRBD1 (6 bases). CDR3 length: 15 residues. V lost 0 bases, J lost 6 bases, and 13 bases lay in between. Germline assignment: CDR1 SGHKS and CDR2 YYEKEE (reference sequence). The CDR3 loop is CASSLGREGGQPQHF. As DNA, the CDR3 is TGTGCCAGCAGCTTGGGAAGGGAAGGGGGTCAGCCCCAGCATTTT.

The chain couples TRBV12-5 to TRBJ2-3; no clear D. Germline V gene sequence: CDR1 LGHNT, CDR2 FRNRAP. The germline V and J ends were trimmed by 6 bases and 0 bases, with 4 bases remaining between them. The CDR3 is 12 amino acids. CDR3 DNA: TGTGCTAGTGGCCCAAGCACAGATACGCAGTATTTT. It yields the protein CASGPSTDTQYF.

This rearrangement joins TRBV30 to TRBJ1-5; 7 bases agree with TRBD1. After removal of 0 bases from V and 5 bases from J, the junction contained 4 bases not matched to a gene. Germline V gene lookup returns CDR1 GTSNPN and CDR2 SVGIG (reference sequence). CDR3 length: 14 amino acids. Here the CDR3 reads CAWSVSTGYQPQHF. The CDR3, as DNA: TGTGCCTGGAGTGTCTCGACAGGGTATCAGCCCCAGCATTTT.

The gene calls are TRBV5-1 and TRBJ1-1; 12 bases line up with TRBD1. The junction had 4 bases not matched to a gene; V was cut back by 6 bases and J by 4 bases. This CDR3 is built from 14 residues. The V gene's germline CDR1 is SGHRS and CDR2 YFSETQ. The CDR3 region is CASKGQGASTEAFF. CDR3 bases: TGCGCCAGCAAGGGACAGGGGGCCTCCACTGAAGCTTTCTTT.

The chain has TRBV6-5 and TRBJ1-4; D unclear. V lost 5 bases to trimming and J lost 8 bases, with 9 bases between them. The CDR3 sequence is 12 residues long. Looked up from germline, CDR1 is MNHEY and CDR2 is SVGAGI. The CDR3 sequence is CASSREGEKLFF. The CDR3 DNA is TGTGCCAGCAGTAGGGAGGGAGAAAAACTGTTTTTT.